The 20 T cell receptor beta chains below were found in one sample sequenced in a study of T cell responses to AZD1222 COVID-19 vaccine. Clones were read by immunoSEQ multiplex PCR, and TCRdb kept only the in-frame ones, dropping some. Found here are just over 60,000 clones, more than 70% of them singletons; the top ten hold 11% to 15%. The sample was peripheral blood, taken on day 0 of AZD1222 vaccination. Source of these receptors: an adult in good health.

J is TRBJ1-2 and V is TRBV18; D is ambiguous. This CDR3 is built from 13 residues. The germline V gene has CDR1 KGHSH and CDR2 LQKENI. Trimming cost V 0 bases and J 3 bases, with 5 bases left between them. The CDR3 here is CASSPPGDYGYTF. DNA of the CDR3: TGTGCCAGCTCACCACCTGGGGACTATGGCTACACCTTC.

The chain combines TRBV4-2 with TRBJ2-7; no reliable D call. The CDR3 covers 11 residues. V lost 5 bases and J lost 1, with 3 bases in between. Germline V gene lookup returns CDR1 LGHNA and CDR2 YNFKEQ. Written as DNA, the CDR3 is TGTGCCAGCAGCGGATCCTACGAGCAGTACTTC. The encoded protein is CASSGSYEQYF.

The V gene is TRBV12-3 or TRBV12-4, the J gene TRBJ1-5, with D hard to call. V lost 1 base, J lost 11 bases, and 6 bases lay in between. There are 11 residues in the CDR3. DNA for the CDR3: TGTGCCAGCAGTTTAGGGGGTGCCCAGCATTTT. This gives the protein CASSLGGAQHF.

This clone was observed once. This chain connects TRBV10-3 to TRBJ2-3, with TRBD1 matching over 7 bases. The CDR3 spans 16 residues. Germline lookup yields CDR1 ENHRY and CDR2 SYGVKD. V was pared by 4 bases and J by 4 bases, with 11 bases of the junction left unmatched. This chain's CDR3 is CAISVDRASLADTQYF. The CDR3 region has the DNA TGTGCCATCAGTGTAGACAGGGCCTCGCTTGCAGATACGCAGTATTTT.

This chain joins TRBV29-1 and TRBJ1-2; 8 nucleotides match TRBD1. The CDR3 length is 17 residues. Germline trimming cut 4 bases from V and 0 bases from J; bases unmatched to any gene: 13. Per the germline V gene, CDR1 is SQVTM and CDR2 is ANQGSEA. The CDR3 coding sequence is TGCAGCGTTGGGAGCCAGGGGGCCGCCCAAGCTAACTATGGCTACACCTTC. Encoded protein: CSVGSQGAAQANYGYTF.

The chain uses TRBV7-2 and TRBJ1-1, with D possibly matching TRBD1 (5 bases). V dropped 5 bases and J dropped 7 bases, with 17 bases sitting between them. The CDR3 is made up of 14 amino acids. Germline loops: CDR1 SGHTA, CDR2 FQGNSA. CDR3 loop: CASSALVGRGEAFF. The CDR3 DNA reads TGTGCCAGCAGCGCCCTCGTGGGAAGGGGTGAAGCTTTCTTT.

This clone was counted a few times. The CDR3 loop is CASSNGHLYEQYF. CDR3 DNA: TGTGCCAGTAGTAATGGACACCTCTACGAGCAGTACTTC. This sequence joins TRBV19 and TRBJ2-7, with D perhaps TRBD1 (5 bases). In germline, CDR1 is LNHDA, CDR2 SQIVND (reference sequence). V was shortened by 4 bases and J by 3 bases, with 10 bases between the two germline ends. This CDR3 region has 13 residues.

CDR3 in DNA: TGTGCCAGCAGTTACTCGACAGATGAAAAACTGTTTTTT. This sequence encodes CASSYSTDEKLFF. The chain employs TRBV6-5 and TRBJ1-4; tentative D call: TRBD1 (5 bases). The CDR3 has 13 residues. CDR1 and CDR2 from the germline V gene are MNHEY and SVGAGI. Trimming left V 0 bases short and J 6 bases short, with 5 bases between.

The chain has TRBV7-2 and TRBJ2-3; no definite D call. The V gene's germline CDR1 is SGHTA and CDR2 FQGNSA. This CDR3 contains 16 residues. The germline V and J ends were trimmed by 2 bases and 0 bases, with 12 bases remaining between them. In DNA, the CDR3 is TGTGCCAGCAGCTTATGGAGATACCCCAGCACAGATACGCAGTATTTT. It specifies CASSLWRYPSTDTQYF. The full variable domain, its missing parts supplied by reference TRBV7-2 and TRBJ2-3, is GAGVSQSPSNKVTEKGKDVELRCDPISGHTALYWYRQSLGQGLEFLIYFQGNSAPDKSGLPSDRFSAERTGGSVSTLTIQRTQQEDSAVYLCASSLWRYPSTDTQYFGPGTRLTVL.

The rearrangement uses TRBV19 and TRBJ2-3, with 7 bases fitting TRBD1. Germline-derived CDR1 and CDR2 are LNHDA and SQIVND (reference sequence). The ends lost 3 bases at V and 2 bases at J; junction bases unmatched: 5. The CDR3 covers 15 residues. As DNA, the CDR3 is TGTGCCAGTAGTATGAGTACAGGGGCCACAGATACGCAGTATTTT. Encoded protein: CASSMSTGATDTQYF.

This chain connects TRBV7-9 to TRBJ2-5; D unclear. This CDR3 has 13 residues. V was cut by 5 bases and J by 2 bases, with 9 bases left in between. In germline, CDR1 is SEHNR, CDR2 FQNEAQ (reference sequence). This CDR3 is CASSPRDQETQYF. DNA for the CDR3: TGTGCCAGCAGCCCTAGGGATCAAGAGACCCAGTACTTC.

V gene TRBV6-6 combines with J gene TRBJ2-2, with D uncertain. Trimming removed 4 bases from V and 5 bases from J, with 11 bases in between. Germline V gives CDR1 MNHNY, CDR2 SVGAGI (reference sequence). The CDR3 loop spans 14 amino acids. Here the CDR3 DNA reads TGTGCCAGCAGTTCCCCGAGTGGGACCGGGGAGCTGTTTTTT. Protein sequence: CASSSPSGTGELFF.

The chain couples TRBV6-2 or TRBV6-3 to TRBJ1-2; D is perhaps TRBD1 (5 bases). Germline-derived CDR1 and CDR2 are MNHEY and SVGEGT. The CDR3 contains 13 residues. Trimming took 7 bases from V and 5 from J, leaving 14 bases between them. CDR3: CASTPGGWYGYTF. The CDR3 DNA reads as TGTGCCAGCACCCCGGGGGGATGGTATGGCTACACCTTC.

The rearrangement uses TRBV29-1 and TRBJ1-2; maybe TRBD1 (5 bases). Germline V CDR1 and CDR2: SQVTM, ANQGSEA. The CDR3 spans 12 residues. Deletions cut 4 bases from V and 6 bases from J, with 12 bases between. CDR3 coding DNA: TGCAGCGTTGTAGGCAGGGTTGATGGCTACACCTTC. This sequence encodes CSVVGRVDGYTF.

The chain uses TRBV23-1 and TRBJ1-1; tentatively, D is TRBD1 (6 bases). TRBV23-1 is reported as an ORF; its role is uncertain. Trimming removed 5 bases at V and 11 bases at J, with 18 bases between. The CDR3 contains 13 residues. The CDR3 DNA reads as TGCGCCAGCAGTGGGGGCCCTCTAAGCGCCGCTTTCTTT. This translates into CASSGGPLSAAFF.

This chain uses TRBV19 with TRBJ2-1, with a possible D match to TRBD2 (6 bases). The CDR3 length is 15 residues. The germline CDR1 and CDR2 sequences are LNHDA and SQIVND (reference sequence). Between the trimmed V and J ends, which lost 5 bases and 5 bases, there was a span of 16 bases. CDR3 residues: CASSYGLTYNNEQFF. CDR3 nucleotide sequence: TGTGCCAGTAGTTATGGACTAACTTACAACAATGAGCAGTTCTTC.

V is TRBV7-8 and J is TRBJ1-4; D remains ambiguous. Germline V CDR1 and CDR2: SGHVS, FQNEAQ. The V end lost 5 bases, the J end lost 7 bases, and 11 bases lay between the germline ends. This CDR3 is 13 amino acids long. Here the CDR3 DNA reads TGTGCCAGCAGCGTGGTGGCGGGTGAAAAACTGTTTTTT. As protein: CASSVVAGEKLFF.

The chain links TRBV6-2 or TRBV6-3 to TRBJ2-7; TRBD2 might be the D (6 bases). This CDR3 is built from 15 residues. V lost 0 bases and J 1 base, leaving 10 bases between the germline ends. Germline V gene data show CDR1 as MNHEY and CDR2 as SVGEGT. The CDR3 protein is CASSYSSGVSYEQYF. CDR3 nucleotides: TGTGCCAGCAGTTACTCTAGCGGAGTTTCCTACGAGCAGTACTTC.

This clone appeared once. The V gene is TRBV7-2, the J gene TRBJ1-3, with TRBD1 as a possible D gene (6 bases). Germline lookup yields CDR1 SGHTA and CDR2 FQGNSA. The CDR3 totals 14 residues. V shed 7 bases and J shed 1 base, with 11 bases lying between them. CDR3 sequence: CASTLQGSGNTIYF. Here the CDR3 DNA reads TGTGCCAGCACCCTCCAGGGGTCTGGAAACACCATATATTTT.

This clone has a handful of counts. The genes are TRBV18 and TRBJ1-2; D perhaps matches TRBD1 (6 bases). The germline V gene encodes CDR1 KGHSH and CDR2 LQKENI. The CDR3 runs 14 residues. V dropped 3 bases and J dropped 5 bases, with 13 bases sitting between them. The CDR3 region is CASSPEGDGYGYTF. The DNA of the CDR3 is TGTGCCAGCTCACCCGAGGGGGACGGGTATGGCTACACCTTC.